The next 2 T cell receptor beta chains were all read from a single sample in a study of beta chain features in type 1 diabetes. Study-wide findings and caveats: Moderate yet significant TCRB CDR3 shortening was seen in Type 1 diabetes patients in all four CD4+ subsets.

Since all of the isolated RNA was reverse transcribed, expressed TCRB transcripts were what got sequenced. Some clones are missing from TCRdb's copy, which holds only in-frame ones; the method was immunoSEQ multiplex PCR. The table includes 600,000 or so clones, around an eighth detected once. Their recognized antigens are unknown. Specimen: naive CD4+ T cells from blood. The receptors shown here come from a man in his late teens or twenties with type 1 diabetes.

J is TRBJ2-4 and V is TRBV7-9, with 8 bases matching TRBD1. This CDR3 is built from 13 residues. Looked up from germline, CDR1 is SEHNR and CDR2 is FQNEAQ (reference sequence). V dropped 6 bases and J dropped 7; count of bases not matched to a gene: 5. The CDR3: CASRDTGGNIQYF. CDR3 DNA: TGTGCCAGCAGGGATACAGGGGGGAACATTCAGTACTTC.

This clone occurred a few times. The rearrangement links TRBV5-1 to TRBJ2-3; D call uncertain. The germline CDR1 and CDR2 sequences are SGHRS and YFSETQ. V was shortened by 4 bases and J by 0 bases, with 9 bases between the two germline ends. The CDR3 covers 14 residues. The CDR3 nucleotides are TGCGCCAGCAGCCTTCAGGCGAGCACAGATACGCAGTATTTT. Translating it yields CASSLQASTDTQYF.